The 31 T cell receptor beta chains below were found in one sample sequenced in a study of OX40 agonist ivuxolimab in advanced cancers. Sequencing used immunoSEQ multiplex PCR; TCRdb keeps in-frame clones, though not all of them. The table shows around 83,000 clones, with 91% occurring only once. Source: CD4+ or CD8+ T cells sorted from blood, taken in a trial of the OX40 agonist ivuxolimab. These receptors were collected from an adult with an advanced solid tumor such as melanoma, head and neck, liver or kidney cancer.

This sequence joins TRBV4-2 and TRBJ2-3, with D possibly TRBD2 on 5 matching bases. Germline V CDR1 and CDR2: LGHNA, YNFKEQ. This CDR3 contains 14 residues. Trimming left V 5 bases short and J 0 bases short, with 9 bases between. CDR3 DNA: TGTGCCAGCAGCGAAGGACTGAGCACAGATACGCAGTATTTT. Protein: CASSEGLSTDTQYF.

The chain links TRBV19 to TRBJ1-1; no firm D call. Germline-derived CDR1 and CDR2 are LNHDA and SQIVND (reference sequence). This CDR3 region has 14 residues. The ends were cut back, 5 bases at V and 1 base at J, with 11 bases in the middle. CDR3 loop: CASSGERGNTEAFF. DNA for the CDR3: TGTGCCAGTAGTGGGGAGAGAGGGAACACTGAAGCTTTCTTT.

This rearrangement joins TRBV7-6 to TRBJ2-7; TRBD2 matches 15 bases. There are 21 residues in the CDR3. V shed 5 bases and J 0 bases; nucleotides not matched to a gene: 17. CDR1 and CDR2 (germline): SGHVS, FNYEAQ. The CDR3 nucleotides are TGTGCCAGCAGCCCGACTAGACCGGGACTAGCGGGAGGAGGCGGCTCCTACGAGCAGTACTTC. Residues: CASSPTRPGLAGGGGSYEQYF.

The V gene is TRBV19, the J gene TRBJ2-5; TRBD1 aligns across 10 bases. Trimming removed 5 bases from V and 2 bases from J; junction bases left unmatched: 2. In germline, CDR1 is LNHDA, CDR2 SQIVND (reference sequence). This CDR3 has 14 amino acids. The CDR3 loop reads CASSGQGVQETQYF. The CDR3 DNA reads TGTGCCAGTAGTGGACAGGGGGTACAAGAGACCCAGTACTTC.

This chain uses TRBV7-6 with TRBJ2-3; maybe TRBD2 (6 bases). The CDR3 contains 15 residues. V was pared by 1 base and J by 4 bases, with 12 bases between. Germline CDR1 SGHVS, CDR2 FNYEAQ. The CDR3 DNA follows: TGTGCCAGCAGCTTAGGACGGGAGCGGTCAGATACGCAGTATTTT. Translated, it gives CASSLGRERSDTQYF.

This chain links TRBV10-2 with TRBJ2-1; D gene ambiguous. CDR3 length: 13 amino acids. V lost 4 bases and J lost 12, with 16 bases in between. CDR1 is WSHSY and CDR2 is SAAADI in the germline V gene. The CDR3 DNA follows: TGCGCCAGCAGTGGAGGCGGCAGGCTGGGGCAGTTCTTC. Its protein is CASSGGGRLGQFF.

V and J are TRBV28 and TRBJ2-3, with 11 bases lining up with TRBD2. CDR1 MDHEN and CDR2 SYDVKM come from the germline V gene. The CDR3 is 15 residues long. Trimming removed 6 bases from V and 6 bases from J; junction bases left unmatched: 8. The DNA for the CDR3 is TGTGCCAGCAGGAGAGTGGGGACTAGCGGTGATACGCAGTATTTT. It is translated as CASRRVGTSGDTQYF.

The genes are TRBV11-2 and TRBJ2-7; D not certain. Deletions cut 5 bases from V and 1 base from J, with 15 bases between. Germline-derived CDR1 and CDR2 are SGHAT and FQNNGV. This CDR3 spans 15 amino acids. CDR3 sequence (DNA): TGTGCCAGCAGCCAAGATCGTGGGTTATCCTACGAGCAGTACTTC. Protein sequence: CASSQDRGLSYEQYF.

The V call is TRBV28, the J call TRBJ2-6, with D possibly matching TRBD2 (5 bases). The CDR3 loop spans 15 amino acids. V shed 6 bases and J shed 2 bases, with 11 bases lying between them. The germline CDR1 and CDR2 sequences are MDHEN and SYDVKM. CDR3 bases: TGTGCCAGCAGGCCAGGAGGCGCTGGGGCCAACGTCCTGACTTTC. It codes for CASRPGGAGANVLTF.

CDR3 loop: CASSQELPLGQGAVAKNIQYF. CDR3 in DNA: TGCGCCAGCAGCCAAGAACTCCCCCTGGGACAGGGGGCGGTAGCCAAAAACATTCAGTACTTC. V and J are TRBV4-1 and TRBJ2-4, with 12 bases aligning to TRBD1. The ends lost 0 bases at V and 0 bases at J; junction bases unmatched: 12. This CDR3 has 21 residues. CDR1 and CDR2 (germline): MGHRA, YSYEKL.

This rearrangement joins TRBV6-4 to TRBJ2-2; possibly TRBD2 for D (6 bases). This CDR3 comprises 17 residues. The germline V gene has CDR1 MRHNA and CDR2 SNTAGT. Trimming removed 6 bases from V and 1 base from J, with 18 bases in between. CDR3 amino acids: CASSQRVGGGNTGELFF. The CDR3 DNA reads TGTGCCAGCAGCCAACGAGTGGGAGGAGGGAACACCGGGGAGCTGTTTTTT.

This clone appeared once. The DNA of the CDR3 is TGTGCCAGTACCATGGGCAATGAGCAGTTCTTC. This codes for CASTMGNEQFF. This rearrangement joins TRBV19 to TRBJ2-1; D unresolved. CDR1 and CDR2 from the germline V gene are LNHDA and SQIVND (reference sequence). V lost 7 bases and J lost 6, with 7 bases in between. CDR3 length: 11 residues. Full variable domain (missing parts from reference TRBV19 and TRBJ2-1): DGGITQSPKYLFRKEGQNVTLSCEQNLNHDAMYWYRQDPGQGLRLIYYSQIVNDFQKGDIAEGYSVSREKKESFPLTVTSAQKNPTAFYLCASTMGNEQFFGPGTRLTVL.

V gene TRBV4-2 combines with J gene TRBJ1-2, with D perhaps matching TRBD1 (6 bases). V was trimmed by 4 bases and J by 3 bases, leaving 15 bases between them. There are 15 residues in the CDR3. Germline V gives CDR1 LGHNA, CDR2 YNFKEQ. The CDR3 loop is CASSPPGGSDYGYTF. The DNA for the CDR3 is TGTGCCAGCAGCCCACCGGGGGGCTCAGACTATGGCTACACCTTC.

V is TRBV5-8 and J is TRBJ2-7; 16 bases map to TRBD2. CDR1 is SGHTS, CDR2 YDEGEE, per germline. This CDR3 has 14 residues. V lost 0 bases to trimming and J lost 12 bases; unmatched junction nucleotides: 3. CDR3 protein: CASSLDGTSGRVYF. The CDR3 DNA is TGTGCCAGCAGCTTGGACGGGACTAGCGGGAGGGTGTACTTC.

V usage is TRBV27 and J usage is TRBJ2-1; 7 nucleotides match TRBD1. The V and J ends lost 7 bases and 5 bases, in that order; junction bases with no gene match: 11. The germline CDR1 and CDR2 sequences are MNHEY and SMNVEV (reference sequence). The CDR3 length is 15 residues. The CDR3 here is CASTRRGLANNEQFF. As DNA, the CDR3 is TGTGCCAGCACCAGAAGGGGGCTAGCTAACAATGAGCAGTTCTTC.

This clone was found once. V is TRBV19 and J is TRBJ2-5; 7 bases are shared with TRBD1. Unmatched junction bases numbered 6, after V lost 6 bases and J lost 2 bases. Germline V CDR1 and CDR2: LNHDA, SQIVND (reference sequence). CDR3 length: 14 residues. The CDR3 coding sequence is TGTGCCAGTAGCCACCGGGGACAGCAAGAGACCCAGTACTTC. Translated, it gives CASSHRGQQETQYF.

CDR3 loop: CSAGVYGYTF. The CDR3 DNA follows: TGCAGTGCTGGGGTATATGGCTACACCTTC. V usage is TRBV20-1 and J usage is TRBJ1-2; D not certain. V gave up 5 bases and J gave up 5 bases, with 6 bases separating them. This CDR3 spans 10 amino acids. Germline lookup yields CDR1 DFQATT and CDR2 SNEGSKA (reference sequence).

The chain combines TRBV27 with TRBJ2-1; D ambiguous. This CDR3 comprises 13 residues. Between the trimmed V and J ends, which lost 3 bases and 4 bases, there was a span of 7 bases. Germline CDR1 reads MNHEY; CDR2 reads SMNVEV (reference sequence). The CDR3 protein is CASSLWQYNEQFF. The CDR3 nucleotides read TGTGCCAGCAGTTTGTGGCAGTACAATGAGCAGTTCTTC.

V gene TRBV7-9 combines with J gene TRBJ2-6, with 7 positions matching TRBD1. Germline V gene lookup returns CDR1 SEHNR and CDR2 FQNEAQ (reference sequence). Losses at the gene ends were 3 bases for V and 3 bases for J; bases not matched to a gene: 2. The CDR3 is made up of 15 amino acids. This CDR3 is CASSFRGNGANVLTF. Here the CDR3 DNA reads TGTGCCAGCAGCTTCAGGGGGAATGGGGCCAACGTCCTGACTTTC. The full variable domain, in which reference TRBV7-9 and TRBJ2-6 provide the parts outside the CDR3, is DTGVSQNPRHKITKRGQNVTFRCDPISEHNRLYWYRQTLGQGPEFLTYFQNEAQLEKSRLLSDRFSAERPKGSFSTLEIQRTEQGDSAMYLCASSFRGNGANVLTFGAGSRLTVL.

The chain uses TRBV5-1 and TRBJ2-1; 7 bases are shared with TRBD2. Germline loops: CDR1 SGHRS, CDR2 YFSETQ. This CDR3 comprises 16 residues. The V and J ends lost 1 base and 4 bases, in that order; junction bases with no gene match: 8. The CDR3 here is CASSLLAGENYNEQFF. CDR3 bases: TGCGCCAGCAGCTTGTTGGCGGGAGAGAATTACAATGAGCAGTTCTTC. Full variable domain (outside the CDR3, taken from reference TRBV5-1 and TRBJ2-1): KAGVTQTPRYLIKTRGQQVTLSCSPISGHRSVSWYQQTPGQGLQFLFEYFSETQRNKGNFPGRFSGRQFSNSRSEMNVSTLELGDSALYLCASSLLAGENYNEQFFGPGTRLTVL.

CDR3 sequence (DNA): TGTGCCTGGAGTGTCGGGGGAGACTACAATGAGCAGTTCTTC. This gives the protein CAWSVGGDYNEQFF. The chain has TRBV30 and TRBJ2-1, with D maybe TRBD2 (6 bases). Germline V CDR1 and CDR2: GTSNPN, SVGIG (reference sequence). CDR3 length equals 14 residues. Trimming shortened V by 0 bases and J by 3 bases, and 9 bases separated the two germline ends.

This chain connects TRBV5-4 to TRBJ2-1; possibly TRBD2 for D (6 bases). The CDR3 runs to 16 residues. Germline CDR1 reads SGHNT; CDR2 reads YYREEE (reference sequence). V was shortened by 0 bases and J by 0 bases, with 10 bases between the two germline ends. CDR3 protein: CASSLGGGSSYNEQFF. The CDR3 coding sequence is TGTGCCAGCAGCTTGGGCGGAGGGAGCTCCTACAATGAGCAGTTCTTC.

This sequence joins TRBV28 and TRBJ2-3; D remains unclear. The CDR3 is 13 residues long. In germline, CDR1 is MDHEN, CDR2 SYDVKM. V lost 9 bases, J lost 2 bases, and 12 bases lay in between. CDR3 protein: CASRSGPTDTQYF. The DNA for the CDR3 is TGTGCCAGTAGGTCGGGCCCCACAGATACGCAGTATTTT. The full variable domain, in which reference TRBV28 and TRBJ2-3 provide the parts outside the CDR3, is DVKVTQSSRYLVKRTGEKVFLECVQDMDHENMFWYRQDPGLGLRLIYFSYDVKMKEKGDIPEGYSVSREKKERFSLILESASTNQTSMYLCASRSGPTDTQYFGPGTRLTVL.

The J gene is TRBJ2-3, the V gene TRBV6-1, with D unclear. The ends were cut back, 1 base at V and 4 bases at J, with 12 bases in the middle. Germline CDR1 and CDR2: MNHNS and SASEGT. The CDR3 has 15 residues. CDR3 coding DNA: TGTGCCAGCAGTGAAGGCCAAGTATTGGCAGATACGCAGTATTTT. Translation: CASSEGQVLADTQYF.

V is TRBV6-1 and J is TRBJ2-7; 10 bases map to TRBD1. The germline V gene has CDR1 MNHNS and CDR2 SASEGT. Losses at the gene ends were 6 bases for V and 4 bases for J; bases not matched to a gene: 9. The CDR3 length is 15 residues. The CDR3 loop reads CASSYRTGGRYEQYF. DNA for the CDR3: TGTGCCAGCAGCTACAGGACAGGGGGAAGGTACGAGCAGTACTTC.

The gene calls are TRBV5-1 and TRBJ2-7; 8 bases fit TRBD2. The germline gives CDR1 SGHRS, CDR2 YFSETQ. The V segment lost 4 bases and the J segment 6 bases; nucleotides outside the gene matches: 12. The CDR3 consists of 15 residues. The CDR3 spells CASSPAGTSSREQYF. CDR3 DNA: TGCGCCAGCAGCCCCGCCGGGACTAGTAGTCGCGAGCAGTACTTC.

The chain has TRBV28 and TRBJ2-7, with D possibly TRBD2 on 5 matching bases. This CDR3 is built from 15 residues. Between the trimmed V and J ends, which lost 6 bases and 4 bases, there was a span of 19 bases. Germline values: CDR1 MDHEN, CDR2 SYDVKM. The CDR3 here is CASRLMSGLSYEQYF. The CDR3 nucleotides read TGTGCCAGCAGGTTAATGTCCGGACTCTCATACGAGCAGTACTTC.

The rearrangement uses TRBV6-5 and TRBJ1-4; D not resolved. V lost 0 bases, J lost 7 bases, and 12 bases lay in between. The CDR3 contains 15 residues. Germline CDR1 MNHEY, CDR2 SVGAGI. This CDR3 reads CASSYSIAPGEKLFF. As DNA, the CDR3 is TGTGCCAGCAGTTACTCGATAGCTCCGGGTGAAAAACTGTTTTTT.

The CDR3 bases are TGTGCCAGTAGACACCGTGGTTCCTTCTCGAGTGGGGCAGCGGTCAATCAGCCCCAGCATTTT. This codes for CASRHRGSFSSGAAVNQPQHF. The chain links TRBV19 to TRBJ1-5; maybe TRBD1 (5 bases). The V end lost 6 bases, the J end lost 3 bases, and 33 bases lay between the germline ends. CDR1 and CDR2 from the germline V gene are LNHDA and SQIVND (reference sequence). CDR3 length equals 21 residues.

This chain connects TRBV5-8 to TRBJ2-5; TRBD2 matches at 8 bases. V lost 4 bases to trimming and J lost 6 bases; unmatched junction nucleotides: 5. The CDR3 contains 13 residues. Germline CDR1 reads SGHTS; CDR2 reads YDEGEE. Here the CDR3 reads CASSSSGKKTQYF. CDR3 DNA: TGTGCCAGCAGCAGTAGCGGGAAAAAGACCCAGTACTTC.

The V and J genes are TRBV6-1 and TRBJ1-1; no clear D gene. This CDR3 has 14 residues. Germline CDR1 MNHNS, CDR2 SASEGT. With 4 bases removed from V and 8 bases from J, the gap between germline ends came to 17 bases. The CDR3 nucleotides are TGTGCCAGCAGTGTAGGAGGAGGAGGACCCGAAGCTTTCTTT. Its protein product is CASSVGGGGPEAFF.